Here is one T cell receptor (beta chain) with its context. Trimming shortened V by 6 bases and J by 5 bases, and 11 bases separated the two germline ends. The CDR3 runs 12 residues. In germline, CDR1 is KGHSH, CDR2 LQKENI. Sample time point: pre-sensitization, week 0. Treatment of the sample: therapeutic diphenylcyclopropenone sensitization with weekly scalp DPC. The sample is drawn from a study of human T cells and chemical hapten exposure. TCRdb used MiXCR to reprocess the RACE reads, holding one entry per CDR3 protein. The sample lists 270,000 or so distinct CDR3 sequences, 7.7% occurring once. The sample was whole blood, taken in connection with sensitization to the hapten diphenylcyclopropenone (DPC). The rearrangement uses TRBV18 and TRBJ2-7, with D perhaps TRBD2 (6 bases). The sequence came from a man in his late teens or twenties with alopecia areata. Some clones in this sample may be carry-over from other donors' samples. CDR3: CASSGGAHEQYF. CDR3 in DNA: TGTGCCAGCTCGGGCGGGGCCCACGAGCAGTACTTC. The full variable domain, in which reference TRBV18 and TRBJ2-7 provide the parts outside the CDR3, is NAGVMQNPRHLVRRRGQEARLRCSPMKGHSHVYWYRQLPEEGLKFMVYLQKENIIDESGMPKERFSAEFPKEGPSILRIQQVVRGDSAAYFCASSGGAHEQYFGPGTRLTVT.